Sequencing of this T cell receptor beta chain was carried out in a study of cytomegalovirus exposure and HLA in healthy donors. CDR3 length: 15 amino acids. Germline values: CDR1 MNHNS, CDR2 SASEGT. Trimming removed 8 bases at V and 0 bases at J, with 13 bases between. Study-wide points: Most of the TCR beta V segments (in an earlier analysis) were productive either about 87% or about 30% of the time. The study listed around 150 cytomegalovirus-associated TCR beta chains. Analyses of presence and absence presupposed an approximately uniform sequencing depth across donors.

The PCR contained 60 Vbeta and 13 Jbeta primers. Repertoires were generated with immunoSEQ multiplex PCR, while TCRdb's copy carries only in-frame clones and drops some. The sample holds about 130,000 clones, 80% seen once. Concerning this clone itself: The antigen remains unidentified.

The sequenced sample was PBMCs. This clonotype originated in a man aged 25 to 40 in good health and CMV-seronegative. The chain is built from TRBV6-1 and TRBJ2-2; TRBD1 might be the D (5 bases). Here the CDR3 reads CASATGDANTGELFF. DNA for the CDR3: TGTGCCAGCGCTACAGGTGACGCGAACACCGGGGAGCTGTTTTTT.